These T cell receptor beta chains were read from a single sample in a study of T-cell memory formation after mild COVID-19. TCRdb itself ran the 5' RACE reads through MiXCR, one entry per CDR3 protein. The repertoire holds 130,000 to 150,000 distinct CDR3 sequences, with 15% to 20% as singletons. Material for sequencing was PBMCs or a T cell subset sorted from them (not recorded which). These receptors all stem from an adult woman who had mild COVID-19 (a few samples of this study predate the infection). Cell type and time point are not known. CDR3s include the opening cysteine and the closing phenylalanine or tryptophan. The order of the fields is clone size, D gene, J gene, V gene, CDR3 protein, CDR3 DNA. The D gene is left open where the match is weak. Size is omitted from some rows. Given values are once, few, many or a class for expanded clones.

>NA|TRBD1|TRBJ2-2|TRBV24-1
CATSGRQGAQNTGELFF
TGTGCCACCAGTGGCAGACAGGGGGCCCAAAACACCGGGGAGCTGTTTTTT
>NA|NA|TRBJ2-1|TRBV5-1
CASSFFFSVDGTSLDEQFF
TGCGCCAGCAGCTTCTTCTTTTCTGTGGACGGAACGTCCCTCGATGAGCAGTTCTTC
>few|TRBD2|TRBJ2-1|TRBV12-3/TRBV12-4
CASEGLAGVTYNEQFF
TGTGCCAGCGAGGGACTAGCGGGAGTCACCTACAATGAGCAGTTCTTC
>NA|TRBD2|TRBJ2-7|TRBV11-3
CASSLDLLAGVYEQYF
TGTGCCAGCAGCTTAGATCTACTAGCGGGAGTCTACGAGCAGTACTTC
>NA|NA|TRBJ1-2|TRBV12-3/TRBV12-4
CASSLNLGPYGYTF
TGTGCCAGCAGTTTAAATCTAGGTCCCTATGGCTACACCTTC
>many|TRBD2|TRBJ2-4|TRBV12-3/TRBV12-4
CASRTSGGLGNIQYF
TGTGCCAGCAGAACTAGCGGGGGCCTGGGGAACATTCAGTACTTC
>many|NA|TRBJ2-5|TRBV5-1
CASSLAGVDQETQYF
TGCGCCAGCAGCTTGGCAGGAGTCGACCAAGAGACCCAGTACTTC
>NA|NA|TRBJ2-7|TRBV7-2
CASSLAPEGIYEQYF
TGTGCCAGCAGCTTAGCGCCGGAGGGAATCTACGAGCAGTACTTC
>few|NA|TRBJ2-7|TRBV12-3/TRBV12-4
CASTPGGWGPHSYEQYF
TGTGCCAGCACCCCCGGCGGGTGGGGTCCCCACTCCTACGAGCAGTACTTC
>NA|NA|TRBJ2-5|TRBV10-3
CAIRGSGETQYF
TGTGCCATCAGAGGGAGTGGGGAGACCCAGTACTTC
>NA|NA|TRBJ2-1|TRBV5-1
CASSLVPADSYNEQFF
TGCGCCAGCAGCTTGGTACCAGCGGACTCCTACAATGAGCAGTTCTTC
>NA|NA|TRBJ2-7|TRBV5-1
CASKSIGVKSDEQYF
TGCGCCAGCAAAAGCATCGGGGTCAAGTCTGACGAGCAGTACTTC
>NA|NA|TRBJ1-1|TRBV5-1
CASSSLTGNTEAFF
TGCGCCAGCAGCAGCTTGACAGGGAACACTGAAGCTTTCTTT
>few|TRBD1|TRBJ2-3|TRBV10-3
CATGQGSTDTQYF
TGTGCCACCGGACAGGGAAGCACAGATACGCAGTATTTT
>NA|TRBD2|TRBJ2-3|TRBV7-2
CASSPIGTSGSDTQYF
TGTGCCAGCAGCCCGATTGGGACTAGCGGGAGCGATACGCAGTATTTT
>few|TRBD1|TRBJ1-6|TRBV5-1
CASSVDRANSPLHF
TGCGCCAGCAGTGTCGACAGGGCGAATTCACCCCTCCACTTT
>NA|TRBD1|TRBJ2-7|TRBV12-3/TRBV12-4
CASRLGTAYEQYF
TGTGCCAGCAGGCTCGGGACAGCATACGAGCAGTACTTC
>NA|NA|TRBJ2-5|TRBV12-3/TRBV12-4
CASSFSASAQYF
TGTGCCAGCAGTTTTTCGGCCTCGGCCCAGTACTTC
>many|NA|TRBJ2-3|TRBV5-1
CASTYDRSHLTDTQYF
TGCGCCAGCACCTACGACAGGAGTCACCTCACAGATACGCAGTATTTT
>few|NA|TRBJ1-1|TRBV29-1
CSVQVQLGNTEAFF
TGCAGCGTTCAGGTACAGTTGGGGAACACTGAAGCTTTCTTT